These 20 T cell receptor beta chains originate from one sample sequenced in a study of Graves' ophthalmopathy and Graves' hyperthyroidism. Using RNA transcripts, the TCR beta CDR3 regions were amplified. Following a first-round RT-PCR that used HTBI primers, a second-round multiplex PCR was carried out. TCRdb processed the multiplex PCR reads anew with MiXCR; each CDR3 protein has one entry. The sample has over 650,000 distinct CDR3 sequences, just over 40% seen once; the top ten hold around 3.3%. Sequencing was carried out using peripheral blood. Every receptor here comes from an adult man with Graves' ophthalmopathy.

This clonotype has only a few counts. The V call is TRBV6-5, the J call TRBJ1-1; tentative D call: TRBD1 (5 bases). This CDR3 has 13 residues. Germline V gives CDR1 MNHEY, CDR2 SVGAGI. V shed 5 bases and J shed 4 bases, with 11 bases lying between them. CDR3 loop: CASSAGAITEAFF. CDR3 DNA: TGTGCCAGCAGTGCCGGGGCGATCACTGAAGCTTTCTTT.

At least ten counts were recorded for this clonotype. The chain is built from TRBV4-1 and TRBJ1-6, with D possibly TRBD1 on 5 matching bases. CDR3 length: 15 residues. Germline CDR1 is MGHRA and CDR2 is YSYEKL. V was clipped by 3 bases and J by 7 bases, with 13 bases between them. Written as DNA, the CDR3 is TGCGCCAGCAGCCACCACAGGCCACCCAATTCACCCCTCCACTTT. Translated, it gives CASSHHRPPNSPLHF.

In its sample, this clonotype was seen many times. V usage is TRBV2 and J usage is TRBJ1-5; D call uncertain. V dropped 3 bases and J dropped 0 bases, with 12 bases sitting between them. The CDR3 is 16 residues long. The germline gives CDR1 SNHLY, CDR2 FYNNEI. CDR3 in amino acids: CASSELGPYSNQPQHF. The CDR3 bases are TGTGCCAGCAGTGAGTTGGGCCCCTATAGCAATCAGCCCCAGCATTTT.

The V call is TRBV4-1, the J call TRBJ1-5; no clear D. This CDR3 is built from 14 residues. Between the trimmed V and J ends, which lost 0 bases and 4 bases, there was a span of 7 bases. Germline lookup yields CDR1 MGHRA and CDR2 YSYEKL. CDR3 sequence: CASSQDPNNQPQHF. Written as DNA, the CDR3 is TGCGCCAGCAGCCAAGATCCCAATAATCAGCCCCAGCATTTT.

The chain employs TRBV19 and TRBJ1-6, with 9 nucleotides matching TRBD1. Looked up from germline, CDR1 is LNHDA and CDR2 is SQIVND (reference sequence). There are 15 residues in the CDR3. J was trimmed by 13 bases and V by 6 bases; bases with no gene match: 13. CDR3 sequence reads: CASRPQGASNQPLHF. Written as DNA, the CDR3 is TGTGCCAGTAGGCCACAGGGGGCGAGCAATCAGCCCCTCCACTTT.

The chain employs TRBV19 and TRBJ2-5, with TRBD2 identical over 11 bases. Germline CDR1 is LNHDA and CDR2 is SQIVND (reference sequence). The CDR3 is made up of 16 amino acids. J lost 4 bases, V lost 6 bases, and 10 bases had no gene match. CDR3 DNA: TGTGCCAGTAGCGCCGGGACTAGCGGTCTCGGAGAGACCCAGTACTTC. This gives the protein CASSAGTSGLGETQYF.

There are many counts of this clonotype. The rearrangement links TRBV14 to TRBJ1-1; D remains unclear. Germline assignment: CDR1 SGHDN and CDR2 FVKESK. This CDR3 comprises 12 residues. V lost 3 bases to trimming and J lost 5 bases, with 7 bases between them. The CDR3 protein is CASSHGGTEAFF. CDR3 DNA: TGTGCCAGCAGCCACGGAGGAACTGAAGCTTTCTTT.

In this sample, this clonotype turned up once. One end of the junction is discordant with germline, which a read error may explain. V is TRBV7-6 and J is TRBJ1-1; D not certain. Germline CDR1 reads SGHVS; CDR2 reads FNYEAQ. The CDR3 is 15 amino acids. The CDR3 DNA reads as TGTACCAGCAGCAGTGCCACGCCCATGAACACTGAAGCTTTCTTT. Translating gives CTSSSATPMNTEAFF.

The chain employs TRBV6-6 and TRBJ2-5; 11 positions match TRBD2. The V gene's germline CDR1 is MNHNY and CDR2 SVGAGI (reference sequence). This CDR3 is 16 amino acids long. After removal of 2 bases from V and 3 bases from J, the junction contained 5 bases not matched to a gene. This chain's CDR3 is CASSYALLAGEETQYF. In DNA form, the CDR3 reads TGTGCCAGCAGTTACGCGCTACTAGCGGGGGAAGAGACCCAGTACTTC.

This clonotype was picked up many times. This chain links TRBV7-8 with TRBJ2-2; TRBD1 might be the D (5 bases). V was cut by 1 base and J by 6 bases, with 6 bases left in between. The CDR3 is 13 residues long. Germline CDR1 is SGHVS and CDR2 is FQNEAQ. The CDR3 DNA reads TGTGCCAGCAGCTTAGGGACACCCGGGGAGCTGTTTTTT. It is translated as CASSLGTPGELFF. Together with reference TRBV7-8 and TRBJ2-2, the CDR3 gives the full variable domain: GAGVSQSPRYKVAKRGQDVALRCDPISGHVSLFWYQQALGQGPEFLTYFQNEAQLDKSGLPSDRFFAERPEGSVSTLKIQRTQQEDSAVYLCASSLGTPGELFFGEGSRLTVL.

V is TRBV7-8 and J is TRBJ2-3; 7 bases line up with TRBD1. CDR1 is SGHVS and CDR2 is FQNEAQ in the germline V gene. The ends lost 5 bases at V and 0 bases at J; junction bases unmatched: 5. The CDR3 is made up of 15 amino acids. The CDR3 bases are TGTGCCAGCAGCAGAGACAGGGACAGCACAGATACGCAGTATTTT. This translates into CASSRDRDSTDTQYF.

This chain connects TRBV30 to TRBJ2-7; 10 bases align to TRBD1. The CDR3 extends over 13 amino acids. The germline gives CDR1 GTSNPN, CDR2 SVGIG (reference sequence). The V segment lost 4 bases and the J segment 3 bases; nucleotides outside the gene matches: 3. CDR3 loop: CAWNRDRGYEQYF. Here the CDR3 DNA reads TGTGCCTGGAACCGGGACAGGGGCTACGAGCAGTACTTC.

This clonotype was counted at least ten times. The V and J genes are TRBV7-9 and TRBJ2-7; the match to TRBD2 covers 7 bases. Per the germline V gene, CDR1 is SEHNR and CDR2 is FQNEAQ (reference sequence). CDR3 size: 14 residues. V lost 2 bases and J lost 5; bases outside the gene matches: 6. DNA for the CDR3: TGTGCCAGCAGCTTAAGAGGGAGGGACGACGAGCAGTACTTC. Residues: CASSLRGRDDEQYF. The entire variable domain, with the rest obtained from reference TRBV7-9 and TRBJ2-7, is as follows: DTGVSQNPRHKITKRGQNVTFRCDPISEHNRLYWYRQTLGQGPEFLTYFQNEAQLEKSRLLSDRFSAERPKGSFSTLEIQRTEQGDSAMYLCASSLRGRDDEQYFGPGTRLTVT.

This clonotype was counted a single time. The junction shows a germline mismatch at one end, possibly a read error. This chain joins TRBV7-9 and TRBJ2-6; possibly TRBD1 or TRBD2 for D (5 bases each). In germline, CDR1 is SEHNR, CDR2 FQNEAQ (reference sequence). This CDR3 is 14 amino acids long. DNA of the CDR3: TGTGCCTGGAGTAGGGGAGATGGGGTCAACGTCCTGACTTTC. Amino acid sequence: CAWSRGDGVNVLTF.

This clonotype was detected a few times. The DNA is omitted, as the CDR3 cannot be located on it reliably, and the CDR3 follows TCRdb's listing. CDR3 loop: CASSSSAGGSYEQYF. This chain links TRBV12-5 with TRBJ2-7; the D call of TRBD1 is as the table states it, not checked on the DNA. Germline V gene data show CDR1 as LGHNT and CDR2 as FRNRAP. Termini included, the CDR3 measures 15 amino acids.

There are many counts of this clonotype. Here the CDR3 DNA reads TGCGCCAGCAGCTTGACGCAGGGCGGTCACGGGGAGCTGTTTTTT. Encoded protein: CASSLTQGGHGELFF. The chain carries TRBV5-1 and TRBJ2-2, with D perhaps TRBD1 (5 bases). Deletions cut 1 base from V and 7 bases from J, with 14 bases between. Germline CDR1 and CDR2: SGHRS and YFSETQ. This CDR3 comprises 15 residues.

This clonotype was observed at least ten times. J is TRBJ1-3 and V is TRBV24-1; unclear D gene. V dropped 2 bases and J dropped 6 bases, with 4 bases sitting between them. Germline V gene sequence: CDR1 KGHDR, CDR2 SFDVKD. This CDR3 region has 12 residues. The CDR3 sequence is CATSDSLNTIYF. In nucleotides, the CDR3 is TGTGCCACCAGTGATTCCCTAAACACCATATATTTT.

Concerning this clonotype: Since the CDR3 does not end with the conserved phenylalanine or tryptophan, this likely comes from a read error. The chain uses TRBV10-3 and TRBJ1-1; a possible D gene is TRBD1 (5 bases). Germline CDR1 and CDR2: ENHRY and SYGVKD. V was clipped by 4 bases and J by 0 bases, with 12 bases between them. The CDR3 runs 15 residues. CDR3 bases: TGTGCCATCAGTGTGTACGAGGACATGAACACTGAAGCTTTCATT. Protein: CAISVYEDMNTEAFI.

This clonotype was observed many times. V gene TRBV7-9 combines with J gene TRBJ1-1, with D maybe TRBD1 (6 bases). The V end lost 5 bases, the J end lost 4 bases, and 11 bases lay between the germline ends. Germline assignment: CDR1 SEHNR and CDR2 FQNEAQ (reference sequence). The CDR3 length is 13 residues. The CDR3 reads CASSGGGLTEAFF. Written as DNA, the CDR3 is TGTGCCAGCAGCGGCGGGGGGCTCACTGAAGCTTTCTTT. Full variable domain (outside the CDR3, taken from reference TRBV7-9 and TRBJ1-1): DTGVSQNPRHKITKRGQNVTFRCDPISEHNRLYWYRQTLGQGPEFLTYFQNEAQLEKSRLLSDRFSAERPKGSFSTLEIQRTEQGDSAMYLCASSGGGLTEAFFGQGTRLTVV.

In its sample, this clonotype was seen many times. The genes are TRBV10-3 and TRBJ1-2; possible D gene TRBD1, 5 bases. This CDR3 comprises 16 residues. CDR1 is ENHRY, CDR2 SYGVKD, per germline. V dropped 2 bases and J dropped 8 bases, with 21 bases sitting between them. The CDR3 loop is CAISENYVSWDGGYTF. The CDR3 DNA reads TGTGCCATCAGTGAGAACTACGTCTCGTGGGACGGGGGCTACACCTTC.